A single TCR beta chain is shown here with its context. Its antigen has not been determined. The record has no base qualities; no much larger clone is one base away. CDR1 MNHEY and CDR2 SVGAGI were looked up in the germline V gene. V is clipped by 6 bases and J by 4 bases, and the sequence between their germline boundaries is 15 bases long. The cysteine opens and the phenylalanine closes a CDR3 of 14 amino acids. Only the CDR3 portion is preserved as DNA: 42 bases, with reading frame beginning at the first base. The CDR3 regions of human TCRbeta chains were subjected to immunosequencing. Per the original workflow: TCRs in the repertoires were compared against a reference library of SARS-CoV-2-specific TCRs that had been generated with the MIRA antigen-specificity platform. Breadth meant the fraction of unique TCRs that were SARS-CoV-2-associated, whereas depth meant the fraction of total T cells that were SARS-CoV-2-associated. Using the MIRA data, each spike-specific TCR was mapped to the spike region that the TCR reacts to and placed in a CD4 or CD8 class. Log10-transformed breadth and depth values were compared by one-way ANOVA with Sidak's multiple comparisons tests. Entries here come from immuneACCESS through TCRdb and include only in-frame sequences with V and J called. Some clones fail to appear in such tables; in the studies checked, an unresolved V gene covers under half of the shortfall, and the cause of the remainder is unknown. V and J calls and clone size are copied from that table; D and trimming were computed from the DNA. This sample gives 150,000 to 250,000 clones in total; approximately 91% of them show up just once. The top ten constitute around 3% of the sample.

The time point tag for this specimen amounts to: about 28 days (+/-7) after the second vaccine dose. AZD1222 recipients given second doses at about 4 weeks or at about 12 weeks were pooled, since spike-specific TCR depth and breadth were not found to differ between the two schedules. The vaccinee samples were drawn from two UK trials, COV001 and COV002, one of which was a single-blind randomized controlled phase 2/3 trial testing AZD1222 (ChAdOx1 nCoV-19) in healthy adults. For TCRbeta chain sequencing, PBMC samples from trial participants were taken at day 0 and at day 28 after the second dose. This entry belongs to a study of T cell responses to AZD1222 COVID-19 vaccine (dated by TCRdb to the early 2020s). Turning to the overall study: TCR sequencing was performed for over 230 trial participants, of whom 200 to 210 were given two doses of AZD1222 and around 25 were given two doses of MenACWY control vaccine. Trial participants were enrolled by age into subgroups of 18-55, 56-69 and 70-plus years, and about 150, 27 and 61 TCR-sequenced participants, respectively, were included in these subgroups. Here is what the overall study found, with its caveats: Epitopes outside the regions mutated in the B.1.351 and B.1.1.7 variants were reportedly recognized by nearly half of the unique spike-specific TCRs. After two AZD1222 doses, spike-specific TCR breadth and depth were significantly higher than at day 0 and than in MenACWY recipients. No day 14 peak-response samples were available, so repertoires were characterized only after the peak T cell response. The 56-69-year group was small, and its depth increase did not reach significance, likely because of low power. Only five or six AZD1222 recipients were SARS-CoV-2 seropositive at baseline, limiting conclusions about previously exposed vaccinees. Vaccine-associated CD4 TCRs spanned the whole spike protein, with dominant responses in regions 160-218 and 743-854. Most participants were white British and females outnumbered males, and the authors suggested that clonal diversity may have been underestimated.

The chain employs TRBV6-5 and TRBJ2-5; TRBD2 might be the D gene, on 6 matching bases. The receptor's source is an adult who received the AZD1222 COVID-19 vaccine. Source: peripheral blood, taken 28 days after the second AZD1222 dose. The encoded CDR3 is CASSKGLASETQYF. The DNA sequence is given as TGTGCCAGCAGCAAAGGGCTAGCGTCAGAGACCCAGTACTTC.